The T cell receptor beta chain described here comes from a study of T cells in Graves' hyperthyroidism and ophthalmopathy. Amplified TCR beta CDR3 regions came from RNA transcripts. A set of HTBI primers served as the primers for a first-round RT-PCR of the TCR CDR3. A single record per CDR3 protein comes from TCRdb applying MiXCR to the multiplex PCR reads. The sample includes some 650,000 distinct CDR3 sequences, roughly a sixth of them seen just once. Ten or more counts support this clonotype. The receptor was isolated from a woman between 40 and 55 years old with Graves' ophthalmopathy. Sequenced sample: blood.

CDR3 bases: TGTGCCAGCACCAGTAGGACAGTTCGCACAGATACGCAGTATTTT. Amino acids: CASTSRTVRTDTQYF. V usage is TRBV6-1 and J usage is TRBJ2-3; D possibly corresponds to TRBD1 (6 bases). CDR1 is MNHNS and CDR2 is SASEGT in the germline V gene. The CDR3 length is 15 residues. Between the trimmed V and J ends, which lost 7 bases and 1 base, there was a span of 15 bases.